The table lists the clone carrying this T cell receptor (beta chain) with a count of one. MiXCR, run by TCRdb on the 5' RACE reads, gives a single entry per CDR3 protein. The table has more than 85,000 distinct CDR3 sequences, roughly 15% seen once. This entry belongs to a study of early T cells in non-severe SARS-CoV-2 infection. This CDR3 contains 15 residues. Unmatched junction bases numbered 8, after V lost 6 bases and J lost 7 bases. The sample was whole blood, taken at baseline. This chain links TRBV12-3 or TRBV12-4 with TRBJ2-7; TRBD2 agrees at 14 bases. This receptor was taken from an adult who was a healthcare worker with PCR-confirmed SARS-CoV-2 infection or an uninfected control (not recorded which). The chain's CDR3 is CASSPTSGRAWEQYF. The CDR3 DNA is TGTGCCAGCAGCCCGACTAGCGGGAGGGCCTGGGAGCAGTACTTC.